In its sample, the clone carrying this T cell receptor beta chain was seen a few times. After removal of 2 bases from V and 7 bases from J, the junction contained 7 bases not matched to a gene. The CDR3 contains 15 residues. The germline gives CDR1 MNHNS, CDR2 SASEGT. The data originate from a study of T cells in lung cancer brain metastases. Some clones are missing from TCRdb's copy, which holds only in-frame ones; the method was immunoSEQ multiplex PCR. Here the sample spans a few thousand clones, approximately 86% being singletons. Sequenced material: tumor tissue from the primary lung tumor. The receptor was derived from a man between 65 and 85 years old with non-small cell lung cancer. The J gene is TRBJ2-1, the V gene TRBV6-1, with 8 nucleotides matching TRBD2. The DNA of the CDR3 is TGTGCCAGCAGTGAAACCGGGGGGGCATATAATGAGCAGTTCTTC. Its protein product is CASSETGGAYNEQFF.